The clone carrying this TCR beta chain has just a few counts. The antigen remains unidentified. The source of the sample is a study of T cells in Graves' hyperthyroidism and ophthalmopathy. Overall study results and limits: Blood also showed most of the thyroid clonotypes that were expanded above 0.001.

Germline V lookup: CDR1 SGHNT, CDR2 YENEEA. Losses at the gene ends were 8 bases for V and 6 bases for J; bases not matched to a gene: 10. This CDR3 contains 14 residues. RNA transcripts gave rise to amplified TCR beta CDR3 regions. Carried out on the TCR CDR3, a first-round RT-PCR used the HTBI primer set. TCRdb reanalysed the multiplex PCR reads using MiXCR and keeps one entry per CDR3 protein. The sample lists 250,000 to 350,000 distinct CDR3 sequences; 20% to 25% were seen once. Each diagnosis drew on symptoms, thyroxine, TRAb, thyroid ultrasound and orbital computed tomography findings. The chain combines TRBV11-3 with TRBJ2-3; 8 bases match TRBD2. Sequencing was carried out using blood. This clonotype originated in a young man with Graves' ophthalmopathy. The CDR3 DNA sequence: TGTGCCAGCGCGGGGGGCGGGAGTGCGGATACGCAGTATTTT. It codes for CASAGGGSADTQYF.